The following is a TCR beta chain sequence with its context. This specimen comes from a study of technical replicates of blood from four donors. This CDR3 has 15 amino acids. V lost 5 bases and J 2 bases, leaving 16 bases between the germline ends. Germline V lookup: CDR1 LGHNA, CDR2 YSLEER. The method was immunoSEQ multiplex PCR; TCRdb's version includes in-frame clones alone and lacks a portion of them. The sample records 70,000 or so clones, about 87% being singletons. The TCR was taken from a human donor in good health. Some clones in this sample may be carry-over from other donors' samples. The sample comprised PBMCs. The genes are TRBV4-3 and TRBJ2-7, with D perhaps TRBD1 (7 bases). DNA for the CDR3: TGCGCCAGCAGCATGCGGGGACAGAGGGCCTACGAGCAGTACTTC. Translated: CASSMRGQRAYEQYF.